This T cell receptor (beta chain) was recorded in a study of monozygotic twins with inflammatory bowel disease. Study observations and caveats: Fewer clonotypes were shared with others by IBD patients than by healthy twins, especially with disease activity. Differences in immunosuppressive treatment may have been a source of added variability in patient repertoires. Distinguishing T cell subtypes was not possible.

This CDR3 spans 16 amino acids. As concerns this clonotype: Its antigen is undetermined.

Per-sample cDNA came from eight separate reactions. TCRdb processed the 5' RACE reads again and assigns one entry to each CDR3 protein, with no DNA. Its listing shows approximately 330,000 distinct CDR3 sequences. The receptor's source is a human donor with ulcerative colitis or Crohn's disease, or a healthy co-twin of an affected twin (not recorded which). V usage is TRBV23-1 and J usage is TRBJ2-5; lacking DNA, the TRBD1 call made by TCRdb goes unchecked. TRBV23-1 is labeled an ORF, and its function is uncertain. The source material was blood. CDR3 in amino acids: CASSQLITGSKETQYF.